This TCR beta chain was recorded in a study of blood T cells in healthy people across ages (dated by TCRdb to between 2014 and 2017). As for the study more broadly: In model experiments, template switching captured about one uniquely barcoded TCR beta cDNA molecule for every two T cells. The donors were divided into four age groups: young (average approximately 16 years), middle-aged (about 40), aged (about 62) and long-lived (82). Two additional independent replicas of 1 million unique cDNA reads from the same blood draw were analyzed for two donors (one aged 18 to 30 and one aged 80 or older). Donors of different ages were randomly distributed across sequencing lanes to avoid experimental bias. The study measured age-related changes in TCR beta repertoire diversity using deep sequencing normalized with unique cDNA molecular identifiers.

The germline V gene yields MDHEN for CDR1 and SYDVKM for CDR2. The CDR3 sequence holds 16 residues, the cysteine and phenylalanine included. Only the CDR3 DNA stays, 48 bases, in frame from base 1. V is clipped by 1 base and J by 8 bases, and the sequence between their germline boundaries is 20 bases long. General conclusions and limits of the study: Since profiling was done on bulk unsorted PBMCs, naive and antigen-experienced compartments could not be conclusively compared. Donor CMV infection status was unknown, potentially confounding age-related changes in expanded clonotypes. Compared with the aged group, the long-lived group had more naive CD4+ T cells, fewer expanded clones and increased TCR diversity, suggesting age selection. Observed TCR beta diversity per million T cells fell roughly linearly with age, and a significant reduction was already apparent by age roughly 40. Total diversity estimates from one million sequenced T cells were considered lower bounds and underestimates. A strong correlation was found between observed TCR beta diversity and the percentage of naive T cells measured by flow cytometry.

The roughly 42 donors, aged about 6 to 100 years, were systemically healthy Caucasian individuals from Russia. Each donor gave about 11 milliliters of peripheral blood, drawn into EDTA-treated Vacutainer tubes. PBMCs were isolated by Ficoll-Paque density-gradient centrifugation, with at least 7 million obtained per sample. Trizol reagent was used to extract total RNA from PBMCs, with at least 6 micrograms per sample. For every donor, flow cytometry on a PBMC aliquot measured the percentage of naive CD45RAhigh/CD27high T cells. Library preparation was by 5' RACE. TCRdb names Illumina HiSeq 2500 as the instrument used. A second PCR of about 7 to 12 cycles was run with a J-beta primer mix and a sample-barcoded 5' primer. Each TCR beta cDNA molecule received a unique molecular identifier from a template-switch 5' adaptor carrying 12 random nucleotides. Each sample yielded at least 3 million CDR3-containing paired-end reads. First-strand cDNA was synthesized from all RNA with the Mint cDNA synthesis kit, primed by a TRBC-specific oligonucleotide. Following uracil-DNA glycosylase treatment, a first 18-cycle PCR with universal primers M1SS and BC2_uni_R was performed on all cDNA. Per the original workflow: For normalization, 1 million high-quality reads, each with a distinct molecular identifier, were randomly selected from each sample. Reads with shared molecular identifiers were discarded instead of being binned into consensus sequences. MiTCR, with a Q25 quality threshold and the strictest error-elimination algorithm, was used for CDR3 identification, clonotype clustering and error correction. A nonparametric unseen species model with Euler transformation was used to estimate lower-bound total TCR beta diversity. TCRdb itself trimmed the public reads at Q25 with fastp, ran MiXCR and retained productive beta chains. Under each unique CDR3 protein, matching rows form one entry showing the most common genes and DNA. In this record, the V and J calls reflect TCRdb's handling and not the investigators' own analysis. The sample includes about 1.8 million distinct CDR3 sequences, with around half observed a single time. The ten most abundant clones make up 2.1% of the sample.

Remarks on this clonotype: The target of this receptor is not known. The sample holds no much larger clone one base away, and base qualities are not on file.

The sequence joins TRBV28 to TRBJ1-2, with the D gene not clear enough to name. The receptor was derived from a woman aged 40-49 years in good health. Sequencing used blood. For the CDR3, the sequence is CASSLYFPGPSEGYTF. At the DNA level, the sequence is TGTGCCAGCAGTTTATATTTCCCTGGCCCAAGCGAGGGCTACACCTTC.